These 25 T cell receptor beta chains came from one sample sequenced in a study of cytomegalovirus exposure and HLA in healthy donors. The PCR employed 60 Vbeta primers together with 13 Jbeta primers. Assay: immunoSEQ multiplex PCR; the TCRdb copy retains only in-frame clones and omits some. This repertoire shows about 90,000 clones, roughly 84% found once; its top ten account for about 2.5%. Sequenced material: PBMCs. Every receptor here comes from a man younger than 40 in good health and CMV-seronegative.

This chain uses TRBV2 with TRBJ2-3, with TRBD2 as a possible D gene (5 bases). The CDR3 is 18 residues long. With 5 bases removed from V and 1 base from J, the gap between germline ends came to 22 bases. Germline lookup yields CDR1 SNHLY and CDR2 FYNNEI. The CDR3 reads CASSLSGTGVIRTDTQYF. The CDR3 DNA reads TGTGCCAGCAGTTTATCCGGTACCGGGGTGATACGCACAGATACGCAGTATTTT.

This rearrangement joins TRBV11-2 to TRBJ1-4; the match to TRBD1 covers 7 bases. There are 16 residues in the CDR3. Unmatched junction bases numbered 2, after V lost 0 bases and J lost 1 base. Looked up from germline, CDR1 is SGHAT and CDR2 is FQNNGV. The CDR3 DNA reads TGTGCCAGCAGCTTAGATAGGGGGCGAACTAATGAAAAACTGTTTTTT. Translated: CASSLDRGRTNEKLFF. Combining the CDR3 with reference TRBV11-2 and TRBJ1-4 gives the whole variable domain EAGVAQSPRYKIIEKRQSVAFWCNPISGHATLYWYQQILGQGPKLLIQFQNNGVVDDSQLPKDRFSAERLKGVDSTLKIQPAKLEDSAVYLCASSLDRGRTNEKLFFGSGTQLSVL.

This clone was recorded only once. The chain combines TRBV5-1 with TRBJ2-3; 8 nucleotides align to TRBD2. Germline CDR1 and CDR2: SGHRS and YFSETQ. CDR3 length equals 15 residues. Trimming removed 2 bases from V and 2 bases from J; junction bases left unmatched: 4. DNA for the CDR3: TGCGCCAGCAGCTTTAAGCGGGGGCCCACAGATACGCAGTATTTT. It is translated as CASSFKRGPTDTQYF.

In its sample, this clone was seen a few times. CDR3 in DNA: TGTGCCAGCAGTTCTCCCAGACACCCGAACACCGGGGAGCTGTTTTTT. Translation: CASSSPRHPNTGELFF. The chain carries TRBV28 and TRBJ2-2; unclear D gene. CDR3 length: 16 amino acids. The V gene lost 4 bases and the J gene lost 0 bases, with 12 bases spanning the gap. Germline V gene sequence: CDR1 MDHEN, CDR2 SYDVKM.

This clone is classed as medium-sized. The chain has TRBV4-3 and TRBJ2-6; TRBD2 is a possible D gene (5 bases). Germline V CDR1 and CDR2: LGHNA, YSLEER. Between the trimmed V and J ends, which lost 5 bases and 4 bases, there was a span of 18 bases. The CDR3 runs 17 residues. CDR3 in DNA: TGCGCCAGCAGCGGAGGCAGAAGCTCTGAAGGGGCCAACGTCCTGACTTTC. Its translation is CASSGGRSSEGANVLTF.

This clone was found a few times. The chain joins TRBV10-2 to TRBJ2-7, with TRBD1 matching over 9 bases. Trimming cost V 3 bases and J 2 bases; bases outside gene matches: 2. The CDR3 contains 14 residues. Germline V gene sequence: CDR1 WSHSY, CDR2 SAAADI. This chain's CDR3 is CASSDRQGAYEQYF. The CDR3 DNA reads as TGCGCCAGCAGTGATCGACAGGGGGCCTACGAGCAGTACTTC.

The V and J genes are TRBV19 and TRBJ2-1, with 7 bases that match TRBD2. The CDR3 sequence is 16 residues long. Germline loops: CDR1 LNHDA, CDR2 SQIVND (reference sequence). Trimming cost V 0 bases and J 5 bases; bases outside gene matches: 7. CDR3 sequence reads: CASSIDPRDYHNEQFF. The CDR3, as DNA: TGTGCCAGTAGTATAGATCCCCGGGACTACCACAATGAGCAGTTCTTC.

The rearrangement links TRBV19 to TRBJ1-5; 9 bases align to TRBD1. V was pared by 3 bases and J by 6 bases, with 6 bases of the junction left unmatched. The CDR3 has 15 amino acids. Per the germline V gene, CDR1 is LNHDA and CDR2 is SQIVND (reference sequence). CDR3: CASSMGTGRIQPQHF. CDR3 nucleotide sequence: TGTGCCAGTAGTATGGGGACAGGGAGAATTCAGCCCCAGCATTTT.

The chain has TRBV5-4 and TRBJ1-6; maybe TRBD1 (5 bases). The V gene's germline CDR1 is SGHNT and CDR2 YYREEE (reference sequence). Trimming took off 0 bases at V and 10 bases at J, with 11 bases between the two ends. This CDR3 has 14 amino acids. CDR3 nucleotide sequence: TGTGCCAGCAGCTTGGAGGAGGGGAGATCACCCCTCCACTTT. Translated: CASSLEEGRSPLHF.

The chain is built from TRBV2 and TRBJ1-1; D gene uncertain. Per germline, CDR1 SNHLY and CDR2 FYNNEI. Trimming shortened V by 3 bases and J by 0 bases, and 8 bases separated the two germline ends. The length of the CDR3 is 14 residues. CDR3 sequence reads: CASSEYRMNTEAFF. CDR3 nucleotide sequence: TGTGCCAGCAGTGAGTACAGAATGAACACTGAAGCTTTCTTT.

CDR3 in DNA: TGTGCTAGTGGTTTAGCAGGGGGCAATCAGCCCCAGCATTTT. Translating it yields CASGLAGGNQPQHF. The chain couples TRBV12-5 to TRBJ1-5; D is perhaps TRBD1 (6 bases). Trimming pared 3 bases from V and 2 bases from J, leaving 8 bases between. Per germline, CDR1 LGHNT and CDR2 FRNRAP. There are 14 residues in the CDR3.

The chain combines TRBV7-2 with TRBJ2-7; tentatively, D is TRBD1 (6 bases). From germline, CDR1 is SGHTA and CDR2 FQGNSA. The V end was cut by 5 bases, the J end by 4 bases, with 12 bases between. The CDR3 has 13 amino acids. The CDR3 protein is CASSQDQGYEQYF. The DNA of the CDR3 is TGTGCCAGCAGCCAGGATCAGGGGTACGAGCAGTACTTC.

The J gene is TRBJ1-5, the V gene TRBV19; D is uncertain. The germline CDR1 and CDR2 sequences are LNHDA and SQIVND (reference sequence). The CDR3 totals 16 residues. Trimming pared 6 bases from V and 2 bases from J, leaving 17 bases between. CDR3 loop: CASSLFPGEGNQPQHF. CDR3 bases: TGTGCCAGTAGCCTCTTTCCCGGGGAAGGCAATCAGCCCCAGCATTTT. The variable domain in full, with the rest retrieved from reference TRBV19 and TRBJ1-5, is DGGITQSPKYLFRKEGQNVTLSCEQNLNHDAMYWYRQDPGQGLRLIYYSQIVNDFQKGDIAEGYSVSREKKESFPLTVTSAQKNPTAFYLCASSLFPGEGNQPQHFGDGTRLSIL.

This sequence joins TRBV5-1 and TRBJ2-7; the match to TRBD1 covers 8 bases. The ends lost 4 bases at V and 0 bases at J; junction bases unmatched: 6. This CDR3 is 15 amino acids long. Looked up from germline, CDR1 is SGHRS and CDR2 is YFSETQ. The CDR3 protein is CASSHRDRNSYEQYF. CDR3 in DNA: TGCGCCAGCAGCCACCGGGACAGGAACTCCTACGAGCAGTACTTC.

The chain has TRBV5-1 and TRBJ2-1, with 13 bases that match TRBD2. After removal of 4 bases from V and 7 bases from J, the junction contained 5 bases not matched to a gene. This CDR3 comprises 15 residues. Germline values: CDR1 SGHRS, CDR2 YFSETQ. The CDR3 loop is CASSLLAGGPNEQFF. CDR3 in DNA: TGCGCCAGCAGCCTACTAGCGGGGGGGCCGAATGAGCAGTTCTTC.

CDR3 coding DNA: TGTGCCAGCAGTCTAGCGGGCGGGATTTACTACGAGCAGTACTTC. Its translation: CASSLAGGIYYEQYF. The chain links TRBV27 to TRBJ2-7; TRBD2 agrees at 8 bases. The CDR3 is 15 amino acids. V shed 5 bases, J shed 3 bases, and the junction held 9 bases outside the gene matches. CDR1 is MNHEY, CDR2 SMNVEV, per germline (reference sequence).

The chain employs TRBV7-8 and TRBJ2-5, with D perhaps TRBD2 (6 bases). The DNA end is a closer match to TRBJ2-7, so the J assignment may be wrong. The germline CDR1 and CDR2 sequences are SGHVS and FQNEAQ. This CDR3 region has 14 residues. CDR3 bases: TGTGCCAGCAGCTTATGGGGGGAAACTGGCGAGCAGTACTTC. Translation: CASSLWGETGEQYF.

The V and J genes are TRBV30 and TRBJ1-4; maybe TRBD1 (5 bases). This CDR3 is 13 amino acids long. Trimming took off 0 bases at V and 5 bases at J, with 7 bases between the two ends. Germline loops: CDR1 GTSNPN, CDR2 SVGIG (reference sequence). CDR3 nucleotides: TGTGCCTGGAGTGTCCAGGGAAATGAAAAACTGTTTTTT. Translating gives CAWSVQGNEKLFF.

This clone appeared a single time. V gene TRBV14 combines with J gene TRBJ2-5, with 12 bases lining up with TRBD2. Germline values: CDR1 SGHDN, CDR2 FVKESK. V trimming: 0 bases; J trimming: 4 bases; junction bases outside the gene matches: 3. This CDR3 spans 16 amino acids. The CDR3 sequence: CASSQDLAGGLETQYF. In DNA, the CDR3 is TGTGCCAGCAGCCAAGATCTAGCGGGGGGGCTAGAGACCCAGTACTTC.

This rearrangement joins TRBV7-9 to TRBJ2-7, with 10 nucleotides matching TRBD1. The V and J ends lost 4 bases and 6 bases, in that order; junction bases with no gene match: 6. The CDR3 is 14 amino acids. Germline lookup yields CDR1 SEHNR and CDR2 FQNEAQ (reference sequence). CDR3 nucleotides: TGTGCCAGCAGCTCTGGACAGGGGGTGAGCGAGCAGTACTTC. This gives the protein CASSSGQGVSEQYF. Full variable domain (missing parts from reference TRBV7-9 and TRBJ2-7): DTGVSQNPRHKITKRGQNVTFRCDPISEHNRLYWYRQTLGQGPEFLTYFQNEAQLEKSRLLSDRFSAERPKGSFSTLEIQRTEQGDSAMYLCASSSGQGVSEQYFGPGTRLTVT.

V usage is TRBV7-6 and J usage is TRBJ2-2, with D possibly TRBD2 on 7 matching bases. The V end was cut by 5 bases, the J end by 1 base, with 14 bases between. Germline CDR1 is SGHVS and CDR2 is FNYEAQ. CDR3 length: 16 residues. CDR3 coding DNA: TGTGCCAGCAGCCATGGGGGGGCAGTGAACACCGGGGAGCTGTTTTTT. It codes for CASSHGGAVNTGELFF.

The CDR3 nucleotides read TGTGCCAGCAGCGTGCTAGCGGGGGGGGATTCTAGCACAGATACGCAGTATTTT. Amino acids: CASSVLAGGDSSTDTQYF. The J gene is TRBJ2-3, the V gene TRBV9, with 12 positions matching TRBD2. CDR1 is SGDLS, CDR2 YYNGEE, per germline. The CDR3 sequence is 18 residues long. The V gene end was trimmed by 2 bases and the J gene end by 0 bases; junction bases not matched to a gene: 7.

This clone was detected once. This chain links TRBV18 with TRBJ2-7, with D tentatively TRBD2 (7 bases). The V and J ends lost 8 bases and 5 bases respectively, with 19 bases between them. This CDR3 is built from 14 residues. CDR1 and CDR2 (germline): KGHSH, LQKENI. DNA of the CDR3: TGTGCCAGCAGCAGGGAGGGGGGTTACCACGAGCAGTACTTC. This encodes CASSREGGYHEQYF.

This clone was recorded a few times. V and J are TRBV29-1 and TRBJ1-2, with 7 bases fitting TRBD1. The V gene end was trimmed by 7 bases and the J gene end by 3 bases; junction bases not matched to a gene: 8. The CDR3 is 13 residues long. Germline V gives CDR1 SQVTM, CDR2 ANQGSEA. The CDR3 here is CSARTQGDYGYTF. DNA for the CDR3: TGCAGCGCCCGGACTCAGGGGGACTATGGCTACACCTTC.

The chain links TRBV5-4 to TRBJ2-3; D unclear. From germline, CDR1 is SGHNT and CDR2 YYREEE (reference sequence). With 0 bases removed from V and 5 bases from J, the gap between germline ends came to 7 bases. CDR3 length: 13 amino acids. The chain's CDR3 is CASSLAVEDTQYF. In DNA form, the CDR3 reads TGTGCCAGCAGCTTGGCGGTTGAAGATACGCAGTATTTT.